This T cell receptor (beta chain) was obtained from a study of blood T cell repertoires in COVID-19. Study context: PBMCs, B-cell-depleted T cells, or T cells provided the cDNA or gDNA that made up the material.

In its sample, this clone was seen a few times. V was cut by 5 bases and J by 4 bases, with 13 bases left in between. Germline lookup yields CDR1 SGHTA and CDR2 FQGTGA. The CDR3 has 14 residues. This table comes from immunoSEQ multiplex PCR, and its TCRdb copy is limited to in-frame clones, with some not included. The sample has around 140,000 clones, around 86% seen once. This clonotype was obtained from a human donor in a cohort sampled during active COVID-19. The sequencing input was peripheral blood. V usage is TRBV7-3 and J usage is TRBJ2-3; tentative D call: TRBD2 (6 bases). The CDR3: CASSKGREADTQYF. The CDR3 nucleotides read TGTGCCAGCAGCAAAGGGCGGGAAGCAGATACGCAGTATTTT. Drawing the rest from reference TRBV7-3 and TRBJ2-3, the complete variable domain is GAGVSQTPSNKVTEKGKYVELRCDPISGHTALYWYRQSLGQGPEFLIYFQGTGAADDSGLPNDRFFAVRPEGSVSTLKIQRTERGDSAVYLCASSKGREADTQYFGPGTRLTVL.